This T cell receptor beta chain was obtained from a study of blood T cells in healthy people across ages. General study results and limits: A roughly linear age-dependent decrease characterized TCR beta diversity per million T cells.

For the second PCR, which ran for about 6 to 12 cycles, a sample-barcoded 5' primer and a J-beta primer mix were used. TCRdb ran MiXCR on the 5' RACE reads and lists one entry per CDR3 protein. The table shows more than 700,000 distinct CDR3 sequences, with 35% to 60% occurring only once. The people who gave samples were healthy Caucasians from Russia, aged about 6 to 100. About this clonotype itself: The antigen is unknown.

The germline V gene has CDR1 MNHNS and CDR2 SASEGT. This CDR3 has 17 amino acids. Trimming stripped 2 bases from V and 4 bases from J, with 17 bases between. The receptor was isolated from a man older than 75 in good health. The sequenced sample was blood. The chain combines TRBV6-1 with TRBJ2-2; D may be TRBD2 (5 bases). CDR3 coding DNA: TGTGCCAGCAGTGAATTTGGACTGGTGAGCGGCACCGGGGAGCTGTTTTTT. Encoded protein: CASSEFGLVSGTGELFF.